One sample yielded the 25 T cell receptor beta chains listed below, sequenced in a study of identifying expanded T cells in peripheral blood. TCRdb's table, derived via immunoSEQ multiplex PCR, lists solely in-frame clones and lacks some. The repertoire holds 110,000 or so clones, with roughly 90% as singletons. Specimen: blood. The receptors were sampled from a person aged 18 to 70 in good health.

The chain joins TRBV5-4 to TRBJ2-5; D unclear. Germline CDR1 SGHNT, CDR2 YYREEE (reference sequence). The CDR3 contains 13 residues. Trimming shortened V by 3 bases and J by 1 base, and 7 bases separated the two germline ends. The CDR3 protein is CASSSDPQETQYF. The CDR3 coding sequence is TGTGCCAGCAGCTCTGACCCCCAAGAGACCCAGTACTTC.

The chain joins TRBV4-3 to TRBJ2-7, with D perhaps TRBD1 or TRBD2 (5 bases each). The CDR3 is 15 amino acids. V lost 4 bases and J 1 base, leaving 14 bases between the germline ends. The germline V gene has CDR1 LGHNA and CDR2 YSLEER. The CDR3 coding sequence is TGCGCCAGCAGCCGATTCCGGGACGTTTCCTACGAGCAGTACTTC. Amino acids: CASSRFRDVSYEQYF.

The V and J genes are TRBV7-3 and TRBJ2-6; 9 nucleotides match TRBD2. The CDR3 runs to 18 residues. Germline V gene data show CDR1 as SGHTA and CDR2 as FQGTGA. V shed 5 bases, J shed 0 bases, and the junction held 8 bases outside the gene matches. In nucleotides, the CDR3 is TGTGCCAGCAGCCCCCGGCTAGCGGGGATCTCTGGGGCCAACGTCCTGACTTTC. Its protein product is CASSPRLAGISGANVLTF.

The chain employs TRBV5-1 and TRBJ1-3, with D possibly being TRBD1 (5 bases). V dropped 4 bases and J dropped 0 bases, with 14 bases sitting between them. CDR1 and CDR2 (germline): SGHRS, YFSETQ. This CDR3 contains 16 residues. The CDR3 sequence: CASSATDKSSGNTIYF. CDR3 bases: TGCGCCAGCAGCGCGACAGACAAGAGCTCTGGAAACACCATATATTTT.

The rearrangement uses TRBV7-9 and TRBJ2-1; D unclear. V was clipped by 5 bases and J by 6 bases, with 11 bases between them. The CDR3 extends over 13 amino acids. Germline CDR1 SEHNR, CDR2 FQNEAQ (reference sequence). The CDR3 DNA follows: TGTGCCAGCAGCATCTTGCCGGGCAATGAGCAGTTCTTC. It codes for CASSILPGNEQFF. The whole variable domain, remainder taken from reference TRBV7-9 and TRBJ2-1, is DTGVSQNPRHKITKRGQNVTFRCDPISEHNRLYWYRQTLGQGPEFLTYFQNEAQLEKSRLLSDRFSAERPKGSFSTLEIQRTEQGDSAMYLCASSILPGNEQFFGPGTRLTVL.

The chain recombines TRBV10-3 with TRBJ2-2; D may be TRBD1 (6 bases). Trimming took 3 bases from V and 4 from J, leaving 15 bases between them. In germline, CDR1 is ENHRY, CDR2 SYGVKD. The CDR3 length is 16 residues. The CDR3 reads CAISDVRARGTGELFF. CDR3 DNA: TGTGCCATCAGTGATGTTAGGGCCAGGGGCACCGGGGAGCTGTTTTTT.

The rearrangement links TRBV5-6 to TRBJ2-7, with 8 bases that match TRBD2. J gave up 3 bases and V 4 bases, and 9 bases lay outside the gene matches. Germline CDR1 SGHDT, CDR2 YYEEEE. This CDR3 region has 15 residues. CDR3 residues: CASSPGGTGYYEQYF. CDR3 coding DNA: TGTGCCAGCAGCCCGGGAGGGACGGGGTACTACGAGCAGTACTTC.

The gene calls are TRBV30 and TRBJ2-6; the D is unclear. This CDR3 contains 14 residues. Germline lookup yields CDR1 GTSNPN and CDR2 SVGIG (reference sequence). V lost 1 base and J lost 7, with 11 bases in between. The CDR3 DNA is TGTGCCTGGAGTGGCAGGTACCCTGCCAACGTCCTGACTTTC. It encodes CAWSGRYPANVLTF.

The V gene is TRBV5-1, the J gene TRBJ2-1, with D uncertain. Germline V CDR1 and CDR2: SGHRS, YFSETQ. The length of the CDR3 is 14 residues. Between the trimmed V and J ends, which lost 0 bases and 15 bases, there was a span of 19 bases. CDR3 loop: CASSLDYQAPGRFF. CDR3 nucleotide sequence: TGCGCCAGCAGCTTGGATTACCAGGCCCCAGGCCGGTTCTTC.

The table lists this clone with a few counts. The J gene is TRBJ1-1, the V gene TRBV9, with D hard to call. Germline CDR1 SGDLS, CDR2 YYNGEE. CDR3 length: 13 amino acids. The ends were cut back, 3 bases at V and 1 base at J, with 7 bases in the middle. CDR3 in DNA: TGTGCCAGCAGCGGAGGTGGGAACACTGAAGCTTTCTTT. This translates into CASSGGGNTEAFF. The whole variable domain, filled in from reference TRBV9 and TRBJ1-1, reads DSGVTQTPKHLITATGQRVTLRCSPRSGDLSVYWYQQSLDQGLQFLIQYYNGEERAKGNILERFSAQQFPDLHSELNLSSLELGDSALYFCASSGGGNTEAFFGQGTRLTVV.

This clone was picked up one time. The chain is built from TRBV18 and TRBJ2-7; 8 bases are a match to TRBD1. Germline V lookup: CDR1 KGHSH, CDR2 LQKENI. The V segment lost 6 bases and the J segment 3 bases; nucleotides outside the gene matches: 10. This CDR3 spans 15 amino acids. CDR3 sequence reads: CASSLQGQVYYEQYF. Here the CDR3 DNA reads TGTGCCAGCTCTCTCCAGGGACAGGTTTACTACGAGCAGTACTTC.

The chain couples TRBV14 to TRBJ1-6; 10 positions match TRBD1. This CDR3 is built from 18 residues. Germline loops: CDR1 SGHDN, CDR2 FVKESK. The trim removed 4 bases at V and 9 bases at J, leaving 15 bases unmatched. CDR3 in DNA: TGTGCCAGCAGCCCCGGACAGGGGGAAGGTTGGCCGCCTTCACCCCTCCACTTT. Its protein product is CASSPGQGEGWPPSPLHF.

V is TRBV11-2 and J is TRBJ2-1; TRBD2 agrees at 9 bases. In germline, CDR1 is SGHAT, CDR2 FQNNGV. This CDR3 is 18 amino acids long. V shed 0 bases and J 8 bases; nucleotides not matched to a gene: 14. CDR3 DNA: TGTGCCAGCAGCTTAGAACGCCGAGCGGGAGGCCCTGGGCATGAGCAGTTCTTC. The encoded protein is CASSLERRAGGPGHEQFF.

This clone was observed once. The V call is TRBV6-5, the J call TRBJ2-7; D may be TRBD1 (5 bases). CDR1 is MNHEY and CDR2 is SVGAGI in the germline V gene. The CDR3 runs to 14 residues. Trimming stripped 7 bases from V and 3 bases from J, with 16 bases between. CDR3 in amino acids: CASTPTATSYEQYF. The DNA of the CDR3 is TGTGCCAGCACCCCGACAGCGACGAGCTACGAGCAGTACTTC.

The chain couples TRBV5-4 to TRBJ1-2; no clear D. V was clipped by 5 bases and J by 2 bases, with 10 bases between them. Germline lookup yields CDR1 SGHNT and CDR2 YYREEE (reference sequence). The CDR3 is 13 residues long. DNA for the CDR3: TGTGCCAGCAGAAAGGACGCGAACTATGGCTACACCTTC. Protein sequence: CASRKDANYGYTF.

With respect to this clone: Other DNA sequences in this sample translate to the same CDR3. This chain links TRBV6-5 with TRBJ1-2, with 7 nucleotides matching TRBD1. The germline V gene encodes CDR1 MNHEY and CDR2 SVGAGI. V was clipped by 6 bases and J by 4 bases; unmatched bases: 8. This CDR3 contains 14 residues. The CDR3 is CASSEQGSPYGYTF. The CDR3 DNA is TGTGCCAGCAGCGAACAGGGGAGTCCCTATGGCTACACCTTC.

In DNA, the CDR3 is TGTGCCAGCAGACGGGACTCCGCGGGCTACAATGAGCAGTTCTTC. The encoded protein is CASRRDSAGYNEQFF. The chain uses TRBV5-4 and TRBJ2-1, with a tentative D call TRBD2 (6 bases). Germline V CDR1 and CDR2: SGHNT, YYREEE (reference sequence). The germline V and J ends were trimmed by 5 bases and 3 bases, with 15 bases remaining between them. CDR3 length: 15 amino acids.

The chain joins TRBV28 to TRBJ2-7; 10 nucleotides agree with TRBD2. The CDR3 spans 15 residues. Per germline, CDR1 MDHEN and CDR2 SYDVKM. The V and J ends lost 5 bases and 2 bases, in that order; junction bases with no gene match: 6. The CDR3 sequence: CASSGTSANTYEQYF. The CDR3 DNA follows: TGTGCCAGCAGTGGGACTAGCGCAAACACCTACGAGCAGTACTTC.

V usage is TRBV9 and J usage is TRBJ1-5, with D perhaps matching TRBD1 (6 bases). CDR3 length equals 18 residues. Germline-derived CDR1 and CDR2 are SGDLS and YYNGEE. V lost 0 bases and J 6 bases, leaving 22 bases between the germline ends. CDR3 amino acids: CASSVAFWDTSRGQPQHF. The CDR3 region has the DNA TGTGCCAGCAGCGTAGCGTTCTGGGACACGTCGAGGGGTCAGCCCCAGCATTTT. Supplemented by reference TRBV9 and TRBJ1-5, the full variable domain reads DSGVTQTPKHLITATGQRVTLRCSPRSGDLSVYWYQQSLDQGLQFLIQYYNGEERAKGNILERFSAQQFPDLHSELNLSSLELGDSALYFCASSVAFWDTSRGQPQHFGDGTRLSIL.

V usage is TRBV27 and J usage is TRBJ1-1, with D perhaps matching TRBD1 (6 bases). Deletions cut 8 bases from V and 3 bases from J, with 16 bases between. CDR3 length: 14 amino acids. CDR1 MNHEY and CDR2 SMNVEV come from the germline V gene (reference sequence). The CDR3 reads CASGIQGRDTEAFF. The CDR3 region has the DNA TGTGCCAGCGGTATACAGGGACGGGACACTGAAGCTTTCTTT.

The J gene is TRBJ2-7, the V gene TRBV4-1, with TRBD1 matching 9 bases. The CDR3 runs 17 residues. Germline CDR1 MGHRA, CDR2 YSYEKL. Trimming removed 3 bases from V and 1 base from J; junction bases left unmatched: 10. CDR3 sequence (DNA): TGCGCCAGCAGCCAGCCCAAGGACAGGGGTGGTTCCTACGAGCAGTACTTC. Its protein product is CASSQPKDRGGSYEQYF.

The chain recombines TRBV30 with TRBJ2-7; TRBD2 matches 7 bases. Germline V gives CDR1 GTSNPN, CDR2 SVGIG (reference sequence). The CDR3 runs 16 residues. V lost 0 bases and J lost 3; bases outside the gene matches: 11. CDR3 in amino acids: CAWSVPLGEGHYEQYF. CDR3 nucleotide sequence: TGTGCCTGGAGTGTCCCCCTAGGGGAGGGGCACTACGAGCAGTACTTC.

The chain joins TRBV7-9 to TRBJ1-2; 7 bases agree with TRBD1. The CDR3 length is 14 residues. Looked up from germline, CDR1 is SEHNR and CDR2 is FQNEAQ (reference sequence). J lost 8 bases, V lost 5 bases, and 11 bases had no gene match. The DNA of the CDR3 is TGTGCCAGCAGCGAAAAGGACAGGAGAGGCGGCTACACCTTC. This sequence encodes CASSEKDRRGGYTF.

The rearrangement links TRBV27 to TRBJ1-4; TRBD1 aligns across 7 bases. V was clipped by 2 bases and J by 5 bases; unmatched bases: 8. Germline V gives CDR1 MNHEY, CDR2 SMNVEV (reference sequence). This CDR3 region has 16 residues. DNA of the CDR3: TGTGCCAGCAGTTTAAGACAGGGCAGGGGAAATGAAAAACTGTTTTTT. Protein: CASSLRQGRGNEKLFF.

The chain links TRBV6-5 to TRBJ2-7; D may be TRBD2 (5 bases). Germline V gene lookup returns CDR1 MNHEY and CDR2 SVGAGI. The CDR3 has 15 residues. Between the trimmed V and J ends, which lost 6 bases and 3 bases, there was a span of 18 bases. The CDR3 nucleotides read TGTGCCAGCAGATTTACCCCGGGGAGACTCTACGAGCAGTACTTC. The encoded protein is CASRFTPGRLYEQYF.